A single sample gave rise to the 10 T cell receptor beta chains below, sequenced in a study of shared clonotypes between healthy human individuals. Profiled with immunoSEQ multiplex PCR; TCRdb holds only in-frame clones, not every one. The sample lists more than 850,000 clones, 75% to 85% occurring once. The material sequenced was memory CD4+ T cells from PBMCs. Subset in this sample: CD45RA-negative fraction. The receptors were gathered from a young man in good health. Some clones in this sample may be carry-over from other donors' samples.

This clone was seen a single time. The CDR3 bases are TGTGCCAGCAGTTTAATAGCCCCCCAAGAGACCCAGTACTTC. As protein: CASSLIAPQETQYF. The chain recombines TRBV28 with TRBJ2-5; D is undetermined. Per germline, CDR1 MDHEN and CDR2 SYDVKM. This CDR3 contains 14 residues. Trimming shortened V by 2 bases and J by 1 base, and 8 bases separated the two germline ends.

This clone was detected only once. The chain recombines TRBV19 with TRBJ1-4; no clear D gene. Germline V CDR1 and CDR2: LNHDA, SQIVND (reference sequence). V lost 5 bases and J lost 0, with 13 bases in between. The CDR3 covers 16 residues. CDR3 sequence reads: CASSGYSQATNEKLFF. CDR3 DNA: TGTGCCAGTAGTGGGTACAGCCAGGCAACTAATGAAAAACTGTTTTTT. Combining the CDR3 with reference TRBV19 and TRBJ1-4 gives the whole variable domain DGGITQSPKYLFRKEGQNVTLSCEQNLNHDAMYWYRQDPGQGLRLIYYSQIVNDFQKGDIAEGYSVSREKKESFPLTVTSAQKNPTAFYLCASSGYSQATNEKLFFGSGTQLSVL.

The chain links TRBV5-1 to TRBJ2-1; TRBD1 matches 9 bases. The CDR3 length is 15 residues. The V gene's germline CDR1 is SGHRS and CDR2 YFSETQ. Losses at the gene ends were 7 bases for V and 3 bases for J; bases not matched to a gene: 8. The CDR3 here is CASAQRQGDYNEQFF. The CDR3 DNA is TGCGCCAGCGCTCAACGACAGGGGGACTACAATGAGCAGTTCTTC.

The rearrangement uses TRBV5-8 and TRBJ2-7; TRBD1 aligns across 7 bases. V was clipped by 3 bases and J by 3 bases; unmatched bases: 6. This CDR3 is 14 amino acids long. Per germline, CDR1 SGHTS and CDR2 YDEGEE. In DNA form, the CDR3 reads TGTGCCAGCAGCTGGGGACAGATCCTCTACGAGCAGTACTTC. It encodes CASSWGQILYEQYF.

The chain has TRBV19 and TRBJ2-7; TRBD1 is a possible D gene (6 bases). This CDR3 spans 16 amino acids. V gave up 3 bases and J gave up 2 bases, with 17 bases separating them. CDR1 is LNHDA, CDR2 SQIVND, per germline (reference sequence). The CDR3: CASSISIHREPYEQYF. DNA for the CDR3: TGTGCCAGTAGTATCTCAATTCACAGGGAACCCTACGAGCAGTACTTC.

V is TRBV6-6 and J is TRBJ2-1; the D is unclear. Deletions cut 4 bases from V and 6 bases from J, with 7 bases between. Germline V gene lookup returns CDR1 MNHNY and CDR2 SVGAGI (reference sequence). The CDR3 spans 12 residues. CDR3 residues: CASSLRSNEQFF. The CDR3 nucleotides are TGTGCCAGCAGTTTGAGATCCAATGAGCAGTTCTTC.

V and J are TRBV7-9 and TRBJ2-3; 8 nucleotides agree with TRBD1. The CDR3 has 16 residues. Germline values: CDR1 SEHNR, CDR2 FQNEAQ (reference sequence). Losses at the gene ends were 4 bases for V and 0 bases for J; bases not matched to a gene: 6. The DNA for the CDR3 is TGTGCCAGCAGCTCGACGGACAGGGTTAGCACAGATACGCAGTATTTT. This codes for CASSSTDRVSTDTQYF.

The chain combines TRBV28 with TRBJ2-7; D gene unclear. The CDR3 is 12 residues long. Trimming pared 2 bases from V and 7 bases from J, leaving 9 bases between. Germline V CDR1 and CDR2: MDHEN, SYDVKM. For the CDR3, the DNA is TGTGCCAGCAGTTTAAGGCTAAAAGAGCAGTACTTC. Translated, it gives CASSLRLKEQYF. Combining the CDR3 with reference TRBV28 and TRBJ2-7 gives the whole variable domain DVKVTQSSRYLVKRTGEKVFLECVQDMDHENMFWYRQDPGLGLRLIYFSYDVKMKEKGDIPEGYSVSREKKERFSLILESASTNQTSMYLCASSLRLKEQYFGPGTRLTVT.

This clone was recorded only once. V usage is TRBV6-1 and J usage is TRBJ2-4; 11 bases align to TRBD2. The CDR3 loop spans 16 amino acids. The J segment lost 2 bases and the V segment lost 3 bases, leaving 3 bases of the junction unmatched. CDR1 MNHNS and CDR2 SASEGT come from the germline V gene. The CDR3 nucleotides are TGTGCCAGCAGTGATTTAGCGGGAGGGTCCAAAAACATTCAGTACTTC. Translating gives CASSDLAGGSKNIQYF.

This clone occurred once. The chain joins TRBV6-1 to TRBJ1-3, with D perhaps TRBD1 (6 bases). Trimming pared 3 bases from V and 4 bases from J, leaving 13 bases between. The V gene's germline CDR1 is MNHNS and CDR2 SASEGT. The length of the CDR3 is 15 residues. CDR3 coding DNA: TGTGCCAGCAGTGACCAGGGGACCAAGGGAAACACCATATATTTT. This translates into CASSDQGTKGNTIYF.